The 30 T cell receptor beta chains in this list originate from one sample, sequenced in a study of T cell repertoires in breast cancer. Paired alpha-beta TCRs of CD8+ T cells were analyzed by expanded emulsion RT-PCR. Blocking oligonucleotides added to a second nested PCR suppressed unpaired genes. From the emulsion pairing reads, TCRdb called clonotypes with MiXCR, one entry per CDR3 protein. The sample lists approximately 40,000 distinct CDR3 sequences, 45% occurring once. The sequenced material came from CD8+ T cells. These receptors all stem from a pool of human donors with breast cancer or a healthy control (not recorded which).

In this sample, this clonotype turned up a few times. The chain recombines TRBV7-9 with TRBJ2-1; the match to TRBD2 covers 12 bases. In germline, CDR1 is SEHNR, CDR2 FQNEAQ (reference sequence). V shed 5 bases and J 4 bases; nucleotides not matched to a gene: 9. The CDR3 has 17 amino acids. CDR3 bases: TGTGCCAGCAGCCCCCCTCCTAGCGGGAGGGGGTACAATGAGCAGTTCTTC. Residues: CASSPPPSGRGYNEQFF.

Only a few counts were recorded for this clonotype. This rearrangement joins TRBV7-6 to TRBJ2-5; D remains ambiguous. V shed 3 bases and J shed 4 bases, with 3 bases lying between them. Germline assignment: CDR1 SGHVS and CDR2 FNYEAQ. The CDR3 runs to 11 residues. CDR3 loop: CASSFGETQYF. In DNA, the CDR3 is TGTGCCAGCAGCTTTGGAGAGACCCAGTACTTC.

As regards this clonotype: At one boundary the junction diverges from the germline segment, which might be a read error. The V and J genes are TRBV7-2 and TRBJ1-3; D is unclear. The CDR3 consists of 13 residues. The germline gives CDR1 SGHTA, CDR2 FQGNSA. Written as DNA, the CDR3 is TGTGCCAGCAGCTTACAGGTTGGAGACACCATATATTTT. It translates to CASSLQVGDTIYF.

The gene calls are TRBV2 and TRBJ2-3; the D gene is possibly TRBD2 (6 bases). CDR1 and CDR2 (germline): SNHLY, FYNNEI. The V end lost 2 bases, the J end lost 4 bases, and 16 bases lay between the germline ends. This CDR3 contains 16 residues. CDR3 bases: TGTGCCAGCAGTGAAAGGGGCGGGGAGGTCCCAGATACGCAGTATTTT. Translated: CASSERGGEVPDTQYF.

Concerning this clonotype itself: Being one base from a much bigger clone, this may be a read error. The CDR3 DNA reads TGCAGTGCTAGGAACTTCCGGGACACAGACACAGATACGCAGTATTTT. This codes for CSARNFRDTDTDTQYF. This chain joins TRBV20-1 and TRBJ2-3, with D perhaps TRBD1 (6 bases). The CDR3 covers 16 residues. Germline V CDR1 and CDR2: DFQATT, SNEGSKA (reference sequence). The V and J ends lost 3 bases and 2 bases respectively, with 18 bases between them.

Relative to its sample, this clonotype is medium-sized. The chain has TRBV19 and TRBJ1-1; no reliable D call. CDR3 length: 14 residues. Germline loops: CDR1 LNHDA, CDR2 SQIVND (reference sequence). Trimming took off 0 bases at V and 0 bases at J, with 5 bases between the two ends. DNA of the CDR3: TGTGCCAGTAGTATAGACCCCGTGAACACTGAAGCTTTCTTT. Protein sequence: CASSIDPVNTEAFF.

This sequence joins TRBV6-6 and TRBJ2-7; 15 bases agree with TRBD2. With 0 bases clipped from V and 2 bases from J, the junction kept 11 bases outside the gene matches. The germline V gene encodes CDR1 MNHNY and CDR2 SVGAGI (reference sequence). The CDR3 is 20 amino acids. The DNA of the CDR3 is TGTGCCAGCAGTTACTCCCGATCCGGGACTAGCGGGGGGCCTACCTACGAGCAGTACTTC. This encodes CASSYSRSGTSGGPTYEQYF.

In this sample, this clonotype turned up a few times. This sequence joins TRBV20-1 and TRBJ2-7; D is ambiguous. V was shortened by 1 base and J by 7 bases, with 14 bases between the two germline ends. CDR1 DFQATT and CDR2 SNEGSKA come from the germline V gene (reference sequence). The CDR3 loop spans 13 amino acids. The CDR3 loop is CSARGARIVEQYF. The CDR3 region has the DNA TGCAGTGCTAGAGGCGCTAGGATAGTAGAGCAGTACTTC.

The rearrangement joins TRBV13 to TRBJ2-1; D could derive from TRBD1 or TRBD2 (5 bases each). The CDR3 is 13 amino acids. Germline CDR1 PRHDT, CDR2 FYEKMQ (reference sequence). The V gene lost 5 bases and the J gene lost 15 bases, with 20 bases spanning the gap. CDR3: CASSPRGALRRFF. DNA of the CDR3: TGTGCCAGCAGCCCACGAGGGGCTTTAAGGCGGTTCTTC.

The chain recombines TRBV25-1 with TRBJ2-5, with D perhaps matching TRBD1 (7 bases). The CDR3 runs 16 residues. Looked up from germline, CDR1 is MGHDK and CDR2 is SYGVNS. V gave up 2 bases and J gave up 5 bases, with 18 bases separating them. The CDR3 region is CASSEGGGSAGETQYF. The CDR3, as DNA: TGTGCCAGCAGTGAAGGAGGGGGCTCCGCGGGGGAGACCCAGTACTTC. Complete variable domain (other parts from reference TRBV25-1 and TRBJ2-5): EADIYQTPRYLVIGTGKKITLECSQTMGHDKMYWYQQDPGMELHLIHYSYGVNSTEKGDLSSESTVSRIRTEHFPLTLESARPSHTSQYLCASSEGGGSAGETQYFGPGTRLLVL.

The chain uses TRBV6-9 and TRBJ2-3; D remains unclear. Trimming removed 4 bases from V and 0 bases from J, with 11 bases in between. The CDR3 extends over 15 amino acids. Germline V gene sequence: CDR1 MNHGY, CDR2 SVAAGI. CDR3 amino acids: CASSSQQSSTDTQYF. The CDR3 DNA reads as TGTGCCAGCAGTTCCCAGCAGTCGAGCACAGATACGCAGTATTTT.

This clonotype occurred once. The DNA of the CDR3 is TGTGCCAGCCGTTCGCAGGGTGTCTCCTACGAGCAGTACTTC. Residues: CASRSQGVSYEQYF. The gene calls are TRBV2 and TRBJ2-7; D may be TRBD1 (5 bases). Deletions cut 8 bases from V and 0 bases from J, with 14 bases between. This CDR3 comprises 14 residues. Germline values: CDR1 SNHLY, CDR2 FYNNEI.

On this clonotype itself: Germline is not matched at one junction end, which may reflect a read error. The CDR3 nucleotides are TGTGCCAGCACAACCGCGGGGCAGGGGGTCCCCCAAGTGACCCAGTACTTC. This sequence encodes CASTTAGQGVPQVTQYF. The chain links TRBV7-3 to TRBJ2-5; D is perhaps TRBD1 (7 bases). Germline V gives CDR1 SGHTA, CDR2 FQGTGA. The CDR3 contains 17 residues.

This chain joins TRBV6-1 and TRBJ1-1; D gene uncertain. V was clipped by 3 bases and J by 0 bases, with 11 bases between them. The germline V gene has CDR1 MNHNS and CDR2 SASEGT. The CDR3 has 15 residues. Here the CDR3 DNA reads TGTGCCAGCAGTGAGGGCAGTTTCATGAACACTGAAGCTTTCTTT. It yields the protein CASSEGSFMNTEAFF.

This sequence joins TRBV24-1 and TRBJ2-1; perhaps TRBD2 as D (6 bases). Trimming cost V 9 bases and J 7 bases, with 15 bases left between them. Germline V gene data show CDR1 as KGHDR and CDR2 as SFDVKD. The CDR3 totals 13 residues. Here the CDR3 DNA reads TGTGCCACCGAGGCTAGCGAGTCTAATGAGCAGTTCTTC. Residues: CATEASESNEQFF.

Concerning this clonotype: Here the CDR3 omits its conserved ending phenylalanine or tryptophan, so a read error is the likely source. This chain joins TRBV27 and TRBJ1-1; D unresolved. The CDR3 sequence is 13 residues long. The germline gives CDR1 MNHEY, CDR2 SMNVEV (reference sequence). The CDR3 DNA is TGTGCCAGCAGTTTATCGACGAACACTGGAGCTTTCCTT. Translation: CASSLSTNTGAFL.

This clonotype was seen more than once but under ten times. This chain links TRBV20-1 with TRBJ1-4; D is possibly TRBD1 (5 bases). There are 13 residues in the CDR3. Germline CDR1 reads DFQATT; CDR2 reads SNEGSKA (reference sequence). Trimming pared 5 bases from V and 8 bases from J, leaving 15 bases between. The CDR3 coding sequence is TGCAGTGCTCTCTACGGGACCAGAGAAAAACTGTTTTTT. This translates into CSALYGTREKLFF.

J is TRBJ2-3 and V is TRBV29-1; the D is unclear. Per the germline V gene, CDR1 is SQVTM and CDR2 is ANQGSEA. V was shortened by 4 bases and J by 10 bases, with 9 bases between the two germline ends. The CDR3 runs 10 residues. The CDR3 nucleotides read TGCAGCGTTGGGTCAGTTTCGCAGTATTTT. Translating it yields CSVGSVSQYF.

This clonotype was counted ten times or more. As DNA, the CDR3 is TGTGCCAGCAGCTATGGACAGATGACGGGCAACTATGGCTACACCTTC. Protein: CASSYGQMTGNYGYTF. The gene calls are TRBV7-9 and TRBJ1-2; possible D gene TRBD1, 6 bases. CDR1 and CDR2 from the germline V gene are SEHNR and FQNEAQ (reference sequence). V gave up 4 bases and J gave up 2 bases, with 17 bases separating them. CDR3 size: 16 residues.

This clonotype has more than one count but fewer than ten. The chain links TRBV10-2 to TRBJ2-7; D is tentatively TRBD1 or TRBD2 (5 bases each). The CDR3 consists of 12 residues. V gave up 7 bases and J gave up 7 bases, with 14 bases separating them. Germline CDR1 WSHSY, CDR2 SAAADI. The CDR3 nucleotides are TGCGCCAGCAAGTCTTCGGGACGGGAGCAGTACTTC. This translates into CASKSSGREQYF.

This clonotype showed up just a few times. The V gene is TRBV28, the J gene TRBJ1-6; D possibly corresponds to TRBD1 (6 bases). The CDR3 loop spans 15 amino acids. Germline V gives CDR1 MDHEN, CDR2 SYDVKM. V was shortened by 9 bases and J by 2 bases, with 14 bases between the two germline ends. CDR3 residues: CASMGGGAYNSPLHF. In DNA form, the CDR3 reads TGTGCCAGTATGGGAGGGGGAGCCTATAATTCACCCCTCCACTTT.

Comments on this clonotype: Being one base from a much bigger clone, this may be a read error. This chain links TRBV7-6 with TRBJ2-7, with unresolved D. The germline V and J ends were trimmed by 1 base and 9 bases, with 7 bases remaining between them. The V gene's germline CDR1 is SGHVS and CDR2 FNYEAQ. The CDR3 spans 11 residues. The CDR3, as DNA: TGTGCCAGCAGCTTAGGGACCGGGCAGTACGTC. Translated, it gives CASSLGTGQYV.

The rearrangement joins TRBV2 to TRBJ2-7; no clear D gene. V lost 6 bases to trimming and J lost 3 bases, with 9 bases between them. Germline CDR1 and CDR2: SNHLY and FYNNEI. This CDR3 comprises 12 residues. The CDR3 spells CASRDWNYEQYF. The CDR3 DNA sequence: TGTGCCAGCAGAGACTGGAACTACGAGCAGTACTTC.

The rearrangement links TRBV2 to TRBJ1-2; no clear D gene. The CDR3 length is 13 residues. Per germline, CDR1 SNHLY and CDR2 FYNNEI. V shed 3 bases and J shed 6 bases, with 11 bases lying between them. For the CDR3, the DNA is TGTGCCAGCAGTGATAAGGCTACCCATGGCTACACCTTC. Translation gives CASSDKATHGYTF.

This clonotype has just a few counts. This chain links TRBV20-1 with TRBJ2-3, with 10 positions matching TRBD2. CDR1 and CDR2 from the germline V gene are DFQATT and SNEGSKA (reference sequence). The trim removed 0 bases at V and 0 bases at J, leaving 3 bases unmatched. The CDR3 runs 16 residues. The CDR3 sequence is CSARDQAGGSTDTQYF. The CDR3, as DNA: TGCAGTGCTAGAGATCAAGCGGGGGGGAGCACAGATACGCAGTATTTT.

The chain combines TRBV20-1 with TRBJ2-1; 13 nucleotides align to TRBD2. Germline values: CDR1 DFQATT, CDR2 SNEGSKA (reference sequence). V shed 4 bases, J shed 4 bases, and the junction held 4 bases outside the gene matches. The CDR3 has 15 residues. CDR3 region: CSAIPLAGGYNEQFF. CDR3 nucleotide sequence: TGCAGTGCTATCCCACTAGCGGGAGGGTACAATGAGCAGTTCTTC.

This clonotype was seen a single time. The chain combines TRBV29-1 with TRBJ2-3; TRBD2 aligns across 9 bases. CDR3 length equals 14 residues. Germline lookup yields CDR1 SQVTM and CDR2 ANQGSEA. Trimming cost V 5 bases and J 1 base; bases outside gene matches: 4. CDR3 residues: CSVILAGRTDTQYF. The DNA for the CDR3 is TGCAGCGTTATACTAGCGGGCCGCACAGATACGCAGTATTTT.

The CDR3 nucleotides are TGTGCCACCAATCCTCGCGAATACACCGGGGAGCTGTTTTTT. Its protein is CATNPREYTGELFF. The chain employs TRBV24-1 and TRBJ2-2; no definite D call. V dropped 8 bases and J dropped 3 bases, with 12 bases sitting between them. Germline lookup yields CDR1 KGHDR and CDR2 SFDVKD. This CDR3 has 14 amino acids.

The gene calls are TRBV4-2 and TRBJ2-7; 7 bases agree with TRBD2. The CDR3 runs 15 residues. The germline V gene has CDR1 LGHNA and CDR2 YNFKEQ. V was pared by 1 base and J by 3 bases, with 6 bases of the junction left unmatched. CDR3 sequence: CASSQGERDRYEQYF. The CDR3 DNA sequence: TGTGCCAGCAGCCAAGGGGAGCGGGACCGCTACGAGCAGTACTTC.

The chain recombines TRBV6-1 with TRBJ1-1; 9 bases are shared with TRBD1. The CDR3 spans 14 residues. Germline-derived CDR1 and CDR2 are MNHNS and SASEGT. Trimming cost V 6 bases and J 9 bases; bases outside gene matches: 11. CDR3 residues: CASRLQGATPQAFF. CDR3 nucleotides: TGTGCCAGCAGGCTACAGGGGGCCACCCCCCAAGCTTTCTTT.